Following are 25 T cell receptor beta chains from one sample sequenced in a study of blood T cell repertoires in COVID-19. Produced via immunoSEQ multiplex PCR; TCRdb's table is partial and in-frame only. The table includes 250,000 to 300,000 clones, approximately 91% detected once. Source material: peripheral blood. The source of these receptors is a woman aged 25 to 39 with COVID-19, enrolled during active disease.

This clone showed up just once. The chain recombines TRBV5-6 with TRBJ2-1; TRBD2 might be the D (6 bases). The CDR3 is made up of 15 amino acids. Trimming removed 4 bases from V and 7 bases from J, with 18 bases in between. Germline lookup yields CDR1 SGHDT and CDR2 YYEEEE. The CDR3 DNA reads TGTGCCAGCAGCCAAATAGCGGAGGGGCCGAATGAGCAGTTCTTC. Translating it yields CASSQIAEGPNEQFF.

V gene TRBV9 combines with J gene TRBJ1-1; 11 bases are a match to TRBD1. Trimming took 3 bases from V and 5 from J; bases not matched to a gene: 6. Looked up from germline, CDR1 is SGDLS and CDR2 is YYNGEE. The CDR3 loop spans 15 amino acids. The chain's CDR3 is CASSAGGTGGTEAFF. CDR3 in DNA: TGTGCCAGCAGCGCCGGAGGGACAGGGGGTACTGAAGCTTTCTTT.

V gene TRBV5-4 combines with J gene TRBJ1-2, with 9 bases fitting TRBD1. Looked up from germline, CDR1 is SGHNT and CDR2 is YYREEE (reference sequence). The CDR3 consists of 14 residues. With 5 bases clipped from V and 7 bases from J, the junction kept 9 bases outside the gene matches. CDR3 region: CASRSGQGYTGYTF. CDR3 nucleotides: TGTGCCAGCAGGTCTGGACAGGGGTATACTGGCTACACCTTC.

The chain links TRBV11-2 to TRBJ2-1; 9 nucleotides agree with TRBD1. J lost 6 bases, V lost 2 bases, and 5 bases had no gene match. Germline V lookup: CDR1 SGHAT, CDR2 FQNNGV. The CDR3 loop spans 15 amino acids. The CDR3 is CASSLSGQGSNEQFF. The CDR3 nucleotides read TGTGCCAGCAGCTTATCAGGACAGGGGAGCAATGAGCAGTTCTTC.

This chain uses TRBV5-1 with TRBJ2-2, with a tentative D call TRBD2 (6 bases). Trimming removed 4 bases at V and 7 bases at J, with 14 bases between. The germline V gene has CDR1 SGHRS and CDR2 YFSETQ. The CDR3 spans 14 residues. CDR3 in amino acids: CASSGGIRVGELFF. CDR3 DNA sequence: TGCGCCAGCAGCGGAGGGATTAGGGTCGGGGAGCTGTTTTTT.

The chain couples TRBV5-1 to TRBJ2-5; D may be TRBD2 (5 bases). This CDR3 contains 14 residues. V gave up 4 bases and J gave up 5 bases, with 15 bases separating them. The V gene's germline CDR1 is SGHRS and CDR2 YFSETQ. In DNA form, the CDR3 reads TGCGCCAGCAGCCCCGGTGGGAGATGGGAGACCCAGTACTTC. As protein: CASSPGGRWETQYF.

This rearrangement joins TRBV3-1 (or the pseudogene TRBV3-2) to TRBJ2-7; no firm D call. The germline gives CDR1 LGHDT, CDR2 YNNKEL (reference sequence). Trimming stripped 3 bases from V and 0 bases from J, with 6 bases between. The CDR3 has 13 residues. CDR3 in amino acids: CASSQENSYEQYF. DNA of the CDR3: TGTGCCAGCAGCCAGGAGAACTCCTACGAGCAGTACTTC.

This rearrangement joins TRBV7-2 to TRBJ2-1; 12 nucleotides match TRBD2. V was pared by 5 bases and J by 4 bases, with 3 bases of the junction left unmatched. Germline values: CDR1 SGHTA, CDR2 FQGNSA. The CDR3 contains 15 residues. CDR3 sequence reads: CASSGGTSGYNEQFF. The CDR3 DNA follows: TGTGCCAGCAGCGGAGGGACTAGCGGGTACAATGAGCAGTTCTTC.

The chain carries TRBV27 and TRBJ2-2; D may be TRBD1 (6 bases). Trimming took 2 bases from V and 7 from J, leaving 14 bases between them. CDR1 is MNHEY and CDR2 is SMNVEV in the germline V gene (reference sequence). The CDR3 is made up of 15 amino acids. The CDR3 bases are TGTGCCAGCAGTTTAAAAGGGGGAAGGAACGGGGAGCTGTTTTTT. This sequence encodes CASSLKGGRNGELFF.

The gene calls are TRBV3-1 (or the pseudogene TRBV3-2) and TRBJ1-5; maybe TRBD1 (5 bases). The CDR3 contains 14 residues. Germline values: CDR1 LGHDT, CDR2 YNNKEL (reference sequence). With 3 bases removed from V and 7 bases from J, the gap between germline ends came to 13 bases. This CDR3 reads CASSQIQGGQPQHF. The CDR3 coding sequence is TGTGCCAGCAGCCAGATCCAGGGTGGCCAGCCCCAGCATTTT.

V usage is TRBV4-1 and J usage is TRBJ1-3; 7 bases match TRBD1. CDR1 is MGHRA, CDR2 YSYEKL, per germline. The CDR3 has 18 amino acids. Trimming at V came to 0 bases and at J to 0 bases, leaving 8 bases not matched to a gene. CDR3 in amino acids: CASSQDQTGDNSGNTIYF. The CDR3 nucleotides read TGCGCCAGCAGCCAAGATCAAACAGGGGATAACTCTGGAAACACCATATATTTT.

CDR3 sequence reads: CASSPLLSGETYEQYF. The CDR3 DNA is TGTGCCAGCAGTCCTCTACTCAGCGGGGAGACCTACGAGCAGTACTTC. This chain connects TRBV28 to TRBJ2-7, with 7 nucleotides matching TRBD2. The CDR3 loop spans 16 amino acids. The V gene end was trimmed by 5 bases and the J gene end by 2 bases; junction bases not matched to a gene: 12. CDR1 is MDHEN and CDR2 is SYDVKM in the germline V gene.

The chain links TRBV4-1 to TRBJ1-5; D not resolved. Germline CDR1 is MGHRA and CDR2 is YSYEKL. V lost 5 bases and J 3 bases, leaving 14 bases between the germline ends. The CDR3 spans 15 residues. The CDR3 loop reads CASSIDKALNQPQHF. The CDR3 nucleotides read TGCGCCAGCAGCATAGACAAGGCCCTCAATCAGCCCCAGCATTTT.

The DNA of the CDR3 is TGTGCCAGCAGCAGAAACAGGGGCGTATACGAGCAGTACTTC. Translating it yields CASSRNRGVYEQYF. The gene calls are TRBV7-8 and TRBJ2-7, with TRBD1 matching 7 bases. The CDR3 covers 14 residues. Germline CDR1 is SGHVS and CDR2 is FQNEAQ. The junction had 8 bases not matched to a gene; V was cut back by 5 bases and J by 4 bases.

Remarks on this clone: Other DNA variants within this sample encode the same CDR3. The rearrangement joins TRBV4-3 to TRBJ2-5, with 7 bases fitting TRBD2. V was pared by 1 base and J by 5 bases, with 4 bases of the junction left unmatched. The CDR3 length is 14 residues. From germline, CDR1 is LGHNA and CDR2 YSLEER. The CDR3 DNA follows: TGCGCCAGCAGCCAAGGACTAGCCGGGGAGACCCAGTACTTC. This translates into CASSQGLAGETQYF.

A remark on this clone: At the DNA level, this CDR3 is encoded by other sequences in the same sample as well. The rearrangement joins TRBV6-4 to TRBJ2-1, with D tentatively TRBD2 (6 bases). CDR1 MRHNA and CDR2 SNTAGT come from the germline V gene. Deletions cut 5 bases from V and 0 bases from J, with 11 bases between. There are 15 residues in the CDR3. The DNA for the CDR3 is TGTGCCAGCAGTCCGGGGGAGAGCTCCTACAATGAGCAGTTCTTC. Protein sequence: CASSPGESSYNEQFF.

The V and J genes are TRBV5-4 and TRBJ1-1; no reliable D call. CDR1 is SGHNT, CDR2 YYREEE, per germline (reference sequence). Trimming removed 1 base at V and 1 base at J, with 8 bases between. The length of the CDR3 is 14 residues. The CDR3 nucleotides read TGTGCCAGCAGCTTGTCTCCACAGAACACTGAAGCTTTCTTT. It codes for CASSLSPQNTEAFF. Complete variable domain (other parts from reference TRBV5-4 and TRBJ1-1): ETGVTQSPTHLIKTRGQQVTLRCSSQSGHNTVSWYQQALGQGPQFIFQYYREEENGRGNFPPRFSGLQFPNYSSELNVNALELDDSALYLCASSLSPQNTEAFFGQGTRLTVV.

This rearrangement joins TRBV4-2 to TRBJ2-7, with unresolved D. CDR1 is LGHNA and CDR2 is YNFKEQ in the germline V gene. Trimming removed 2 bases from V and 2 bases from J, with 19 bases in between. The CDR3 is 17 residues long. This CDR3 is CASSQSLWQSDTYEQYF. DNA of the CDR3: TGTGCCAGCAGCCAATCTTTATGGCAATCCGATACCTACGAGCAGTACTTC.

This chain uses TRBV7-2 with TRBJ2-1; the D gene is possibly TRBD1 (5 bases). Trimming pared 3 bases from V and 4 bases from J, leaving 10 bases between. Germline V gene lookup returns CDR1 SGHTA and CDR2 FQGNSA. The CDR3 runs 14 residues. The CDR3 here is CASSLFSGYNEQFF. In nucleotides, the CDR3 is TGTGCCAGCAGCTTGTTCTCAGGGTACAATGAGCAGTTCTTC.

The chain carries TRBV7-2 and TRBJ1-1; 10 bases agree with TRBD1. Germline V gene sequence: CDR1 SGHTA, CDR2 FQGNSA. V lost 1 base, J lost 0 bases, and 2 bases stayed unmatched. The CDR3 covers 16 residues. The CDR3: CASSLVGQGMNTEAFF. The CDR3, as DNA: TGTGCCAGCAGCTTAGTGGGACAGGGGATGAACACTGAAGCTTTCTTT.

The V and J genes are TRBV4-1 and TRBJ1-6, with 8 bases that match TRBD1. This CDR3 comprises 17 residues. V trimming: 0 bases; J trimming: 11 bases; junction bases outside the gene matches: 12. The germline V gene has CDR1 MGHRA and CDR2 YSYEKL. Written as DNA, the CDR3 is TGCGCCAGCAGCCAAGATCTTTACGGACAGGGTTTACCACCCCTCCACTTT. It codes for CASSQDLYGQGLPPLHF.

This clone was counted between two and nine times. V and J are TRBV6-5 and TRBJ1-3; D gene uncertain. V lost 0 bases and J lost 0, with 6 bases in between. This CDR3 spans 15 amino acids. CDR1 is MNHEY, CDR2 SVGAGI, per germline. DNA of the CDR3: TGTGCCAGCAGTTACTCGCGGGGCTCTGGAAACACCATATATTTT. This gives the protein CASSYSRGSGNTIYF.

The chain recombines TRBV25-1 with TRBJ1-2, with 9 bases matching TRBD1. Germline-derived CDR1 and CDR2 are MGHDK and SYGVNS. The CDR3 totals 14 residues. The V gene end was trimmed by 6 bases and the J gene end by 3 bases; junction bases not matched to a gene: 5. The CDR3 DNA is TGTGCCAGCAGGCAACAGGGGGCATACTATGGCTACACCTTC. It codes for CASRQQGAYYGYTF.

The V and J genes are TRBV27 and TRBJ1-5, with TRBD1 identical over 8 bases. CDR3 length equals 16 residues. With V trimmed by 5 bases and J by 2 bases, 8 bases remained unmatched. The germline gives CDR1 MNHEY, CDR2 SMNVEV (reference sequence). CDR3 coding DNA: TGTGCCAGCAGTCCCCGGACAGGGCAGGGCAATCAGCCCCAGCATTTT. It yields the protein CASSPRTGQGNQPQHF.

V gene TRBV19 combines with J gene TRBJ1-4; no clear D gene. V shed 2 bases and J shed 1 base, with 11 bases lying between them. Germline lookup yields CDR1 LNHDA and CDR2 SQIVND (reference sequence). There are 16 residues in the CDR3. In nucleotides, the CDR3 is TGTGCCAGTAGTATACGCCGAGGCAGAACTAATGAAAAACTGTTTTTT. The encoded protein is CASSIRRGRTNEKLFF.